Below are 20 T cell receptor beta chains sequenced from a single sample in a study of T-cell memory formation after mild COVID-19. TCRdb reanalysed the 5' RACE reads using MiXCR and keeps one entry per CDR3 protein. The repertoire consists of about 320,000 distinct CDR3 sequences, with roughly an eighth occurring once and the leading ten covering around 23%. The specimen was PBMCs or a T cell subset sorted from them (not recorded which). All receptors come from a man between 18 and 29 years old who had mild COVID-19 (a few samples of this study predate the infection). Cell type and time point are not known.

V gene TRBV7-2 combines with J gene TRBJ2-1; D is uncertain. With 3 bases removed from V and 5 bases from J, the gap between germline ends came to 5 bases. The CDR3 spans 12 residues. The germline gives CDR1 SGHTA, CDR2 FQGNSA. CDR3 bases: TGTGCCAGCAGCTTCATGGACAATGAGCAGTTCTTC. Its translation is CASSFMDNEQFF.

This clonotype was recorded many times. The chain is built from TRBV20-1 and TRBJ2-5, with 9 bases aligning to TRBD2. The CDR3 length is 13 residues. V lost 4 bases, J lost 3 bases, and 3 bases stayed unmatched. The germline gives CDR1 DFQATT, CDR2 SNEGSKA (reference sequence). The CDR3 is CSANVAGEETQYF. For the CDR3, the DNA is TGCAGTGCTAACGTAGCGGGGGAAGAGACCCAGTACTTC.

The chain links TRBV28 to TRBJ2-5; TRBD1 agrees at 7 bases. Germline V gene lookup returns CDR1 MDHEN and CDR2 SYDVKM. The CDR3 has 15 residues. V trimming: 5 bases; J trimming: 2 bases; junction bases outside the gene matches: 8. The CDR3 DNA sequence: TGTGCCAGCAGTAACTATGACAGGGTACAAGAGACCCAGTACTTC. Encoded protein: CASSNYDRVQETQYF.

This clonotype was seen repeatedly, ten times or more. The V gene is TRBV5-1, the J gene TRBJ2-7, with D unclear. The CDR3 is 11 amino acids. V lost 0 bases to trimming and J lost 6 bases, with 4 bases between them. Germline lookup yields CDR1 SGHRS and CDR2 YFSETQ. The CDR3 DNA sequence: TGCGCCAGCAGCTTGGGGCCCGAGCAGTACGTC. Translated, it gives CASSLGPEQYV.

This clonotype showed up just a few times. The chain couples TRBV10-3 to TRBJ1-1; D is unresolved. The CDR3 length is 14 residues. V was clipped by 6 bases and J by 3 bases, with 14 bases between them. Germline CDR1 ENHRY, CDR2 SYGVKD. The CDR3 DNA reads TGTGCCATCAGACAAGACGGACGCTACACTGAAGCTTTCTTT. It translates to CAIRQDGRYTEAFF.

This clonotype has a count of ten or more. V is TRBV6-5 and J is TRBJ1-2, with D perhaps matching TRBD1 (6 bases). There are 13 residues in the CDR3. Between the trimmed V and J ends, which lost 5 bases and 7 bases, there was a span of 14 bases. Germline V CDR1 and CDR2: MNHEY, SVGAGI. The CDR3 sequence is CASSNTGLGGYTF. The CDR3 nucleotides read TGTGCCAGCAGTAATACAGGGTTGGGTGGCTACACCTTC.

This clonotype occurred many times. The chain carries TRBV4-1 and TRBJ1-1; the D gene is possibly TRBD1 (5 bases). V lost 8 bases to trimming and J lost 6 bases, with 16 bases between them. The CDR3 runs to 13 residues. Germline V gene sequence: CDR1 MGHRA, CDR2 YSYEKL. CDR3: CASGDFRSAEAFF. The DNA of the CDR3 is TGCGCCAGCGGGGACTTTCGAAGCGCTGAAGCTTTCTTT.

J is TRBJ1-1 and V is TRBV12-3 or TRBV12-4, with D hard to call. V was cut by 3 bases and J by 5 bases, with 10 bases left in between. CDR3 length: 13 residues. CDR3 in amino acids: CASSLEVMTEAFF. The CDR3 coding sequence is TGTGCCAGCAGTTTGGAGGTTATGACTGAAGCTTTCTTT.

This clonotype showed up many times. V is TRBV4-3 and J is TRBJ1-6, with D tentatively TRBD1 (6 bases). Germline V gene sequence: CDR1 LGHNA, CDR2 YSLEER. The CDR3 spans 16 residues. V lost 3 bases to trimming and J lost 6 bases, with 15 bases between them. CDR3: CASSQHRNRVNSPLHF. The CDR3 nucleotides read TGCGCCAGCAGCCAGCACCGTAACAGGGTTAATTCACCCCTCCACTTT.

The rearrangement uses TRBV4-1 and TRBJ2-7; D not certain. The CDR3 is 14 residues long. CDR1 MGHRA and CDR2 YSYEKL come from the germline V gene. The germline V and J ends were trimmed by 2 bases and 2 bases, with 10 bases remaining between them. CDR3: CASSQKARPYEQYV. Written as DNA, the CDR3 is TGCGCCAGCAGCCAAAAGGCGAGGCCCTACGAGCAGTACGTC.

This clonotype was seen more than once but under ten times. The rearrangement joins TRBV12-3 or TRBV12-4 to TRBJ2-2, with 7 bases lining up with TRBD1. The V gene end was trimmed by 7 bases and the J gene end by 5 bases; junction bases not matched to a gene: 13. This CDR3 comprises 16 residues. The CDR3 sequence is CASTAPRTGSTGELFF. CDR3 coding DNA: TGTGCCAGCACCGCCCCGAGGACAGGATCTACCGGGGAGCTGTTTTTT.

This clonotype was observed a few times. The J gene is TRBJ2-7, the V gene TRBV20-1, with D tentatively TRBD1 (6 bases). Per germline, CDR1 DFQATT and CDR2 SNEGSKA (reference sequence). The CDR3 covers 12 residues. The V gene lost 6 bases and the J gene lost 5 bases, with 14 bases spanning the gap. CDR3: CSAGQGSDEQYV. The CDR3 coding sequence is TGCAGTGCGGGTCAGGGGAGTGACGAGCAGTACGTC.

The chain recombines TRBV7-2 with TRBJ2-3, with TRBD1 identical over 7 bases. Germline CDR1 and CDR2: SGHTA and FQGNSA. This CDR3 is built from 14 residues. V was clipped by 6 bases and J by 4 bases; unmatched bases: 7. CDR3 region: CASRRGGAPDTQYF. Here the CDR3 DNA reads TGTGCCAGCAGGCGAGGGGGCGCGCCAGATACGCAGTATTTT.

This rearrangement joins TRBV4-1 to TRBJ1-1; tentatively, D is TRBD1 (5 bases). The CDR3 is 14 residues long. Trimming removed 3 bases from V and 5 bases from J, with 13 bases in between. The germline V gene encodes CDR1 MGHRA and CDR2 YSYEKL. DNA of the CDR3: TGCGCCAGCAGCCAGGCGGCTGGGGGGACTGAAGCTTTCTTT. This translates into CASSQAAGGTEAFF.

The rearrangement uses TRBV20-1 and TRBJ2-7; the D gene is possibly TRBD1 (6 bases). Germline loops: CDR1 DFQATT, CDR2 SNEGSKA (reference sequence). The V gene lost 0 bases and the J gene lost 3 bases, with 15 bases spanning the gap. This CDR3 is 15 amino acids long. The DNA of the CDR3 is TGCAGTGCTAGAGATGTACAGGGTGGGAACTACGAGCAGTACTTC. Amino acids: CSARDVQGGNYEQYF.

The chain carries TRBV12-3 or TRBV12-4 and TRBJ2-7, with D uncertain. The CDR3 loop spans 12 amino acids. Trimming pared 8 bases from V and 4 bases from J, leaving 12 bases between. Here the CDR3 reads CASGPRTYEQYF. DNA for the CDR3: TGTGCCAGCGGACCCCGAACATACGAGCAGTACTTC.

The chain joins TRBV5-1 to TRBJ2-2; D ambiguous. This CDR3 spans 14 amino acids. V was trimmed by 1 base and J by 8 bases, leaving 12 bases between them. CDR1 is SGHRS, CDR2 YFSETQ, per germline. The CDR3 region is CASSLSRTSGELFF. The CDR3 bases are TGCGCCAGCAGCTTGTCCCGAACATCTGGGGAGCTGTTTTTT. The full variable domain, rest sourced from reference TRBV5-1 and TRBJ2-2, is KAGVTQTPRYLIKTRGQQVTLSCSPISGHRSVSWYQQTPGQGLQFLFEYFSETQRNKGNFPGRFSGRQFSNSRSEMNVSTLELGDSALYLCASSLSRTSGELFFGEGSRLTVL.

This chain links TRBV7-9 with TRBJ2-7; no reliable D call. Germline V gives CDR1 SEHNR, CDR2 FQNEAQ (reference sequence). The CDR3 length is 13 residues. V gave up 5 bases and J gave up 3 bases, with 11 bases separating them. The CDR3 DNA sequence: TGTGCCAGCAGCCCCGCCCCCCTCTACGAGCAGTACTTC. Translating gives CASSPAPLYEQYF. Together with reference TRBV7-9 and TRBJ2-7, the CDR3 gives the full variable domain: DTGVSQNPRHKITKRGQNVTFRCDPISEHNRLYWYRQTLGQGPEFLTYFQNEAQLEKSRLLSDRFSAERPKGSFSTLEIQRTEQGDSAMYLCASSPAPLYEQYFGPGTRLTVT.

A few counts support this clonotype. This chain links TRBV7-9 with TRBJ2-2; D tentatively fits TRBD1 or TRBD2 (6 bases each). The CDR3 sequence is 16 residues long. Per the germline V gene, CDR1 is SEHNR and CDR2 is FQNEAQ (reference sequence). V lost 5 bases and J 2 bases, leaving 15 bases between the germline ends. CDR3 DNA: TGTGCCAGCAGCGCCGTTGGGGGGCTAAACACCGGGGAGCTGTTTTTT. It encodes CASSAVGGLNTGELFF.

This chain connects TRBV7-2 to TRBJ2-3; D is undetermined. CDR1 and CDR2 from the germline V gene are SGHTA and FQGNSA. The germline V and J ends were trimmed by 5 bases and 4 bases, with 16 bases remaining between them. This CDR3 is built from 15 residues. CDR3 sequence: CASSQPSGFADTQYF. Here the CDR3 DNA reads TGTGCCAGCAGCCAGCCGTCCGGGTTCGCAGATACGCAGTATTTT.